This paragraph covers one T cell receptor (beta chain) sequence. Its target antigen remains unknown. Base qualities are not provided; no much larger clone lies one nucleotide away. The sample originates from a study of blood T cell repertoires in COVID-19 (dated by TCRdb to 2019 to 2021). Study-wide context: Collaborator samples came from the United States, Italy and Spain and covered acute and convalescent phases of COVID-19. The material from the prospective study consisted of cDNA or gDNA derived from T cells, B-cell-depleted T cells, or PBMCs. The dataset comprised deeply sampled blood TCRbeta repertoires from subjects exposed to, actively infected with, or recovered from COVID-19. A freely available public database, intended as a resource for researchers studying the immune response to SARS-CoV-2, is where the repertoires were released. The samples were drawn from two sources: the first 160 participants of the ongoing ImmuneRACE study, and over 1,000 subjects contributed by 6 global collaborators. A de-identified subject ID, COVID-19 status, age in years and sex were almost always included in the sample metadata. Where HLA class I and class II types were available, the types were taken from metadata supplied by the sample provider, not from assay-based typing. The research as a whole found: The amount of clinical and demographic metadata varied by source and participant and was provided uncurated.

At one collaborating source in Seattle, patients were enrolled during active infection and were followed longitudinally through the course of disease. The collaborating institutions used their own protocols to collect whole blood in K2EDTA tubes. For TCRbeta analysis, collaborator samples were shipped as frozen whole blood, as isolated PBMCs, or as DNA extracted from either sample type. TCRbeta CDR3 regions were amplified from genomic DNA by means of the immunoSEQ Assay, a bias-controlled multiplex PCR. For the original study's pipeline: The number of nucleated cells in each sample was estimated by amplification of reference gene primers within the assay. To quantify the absolute abundance of each unique TCRbeta CDR3 rearrangement, sequence reads were collapsed and filtered. Productive Simpson clonality was computed per sample as the square root of Simpson's diversity index over productive rearrangements. TCRdb limited this immuneACCESS table to in-frame rearrangements with V and J called. A share of clones is missing; checked studies link under half to unresolved V genes, and the rest is unexplained. V, J and clone size are taken as reported in that table, and D and trimming were inferred from the DNA itself. Across this sample there are around 49,000 clones, with around 86% seen only once. The leading ten clones occupy 20% to 25% of the sample.

This receptor was obtained from a woman older than 75 with COVID-19, enrolled during active disease. The sequencing sample was made of peripheral blood.

The CDR3 protein: CATRLAGAYEQYF. The nucleotides read TGTGCCACCAGACTAGCGGGAGCCTACGAGCAGTACTTC. The receptor chain draws on TRBV27 and TRBJ2-7, and TRBD2 aligns with 12 junction nucleotides. Germline trimming amounts to 10 bases on V and 2 bases on J, with 3 as the count of junction bases outside the gene matches. The CDR3 contains 13 residues, cysteine and phenylalanine counted. Only CDR3 DNA remains: 39 bases, in frame from the first base. Sequences MNHEY (CDR1) and SMNVEV (CDR2) are obtained from the germline V gene (reference sequence).